Listed below are T cell receptor beta chains from one sample, sequenced in a study of T cells in Graves' hyperthyroidism and ophthalmopathy. TCRdb used MiXCR to reprocess the multiplex PCR reads, holding one entry per CDR3 protein. This repertoire shows about 710,000 distinct CDR3 sequences, roughly 15% found once; its top ten account for around 7.7%. Material for sequencing was blood. The source is a young man with Graves' hyperthyroidism. The CDR3 runs from the conserved cysteine through the conserved F or W. D genes are given only for firm matches. Clone sizes are given selectively: once, few, many, or a class where the clone is expanded.

V	J	D	size	CDR3	DNA
TRBV28	TRBJ2-5	.	.	CASSPPGIGTQYF	TGTGCCAGCAGCCCTCCCGGGATCGGGACCCAGTACTTC
TRBV7-9	TRBJ1-4	.	.	CVSSLVLNEKLFF	TGTGTCAGCAGCTTAGTACTAAATGAAAAACTGTTTTTT
TRBV2	TRBJ1-2	.	many	CASSDGRAYGYTF	TGTGCCAGCAGTGACGGCAGGGCCTATGGCTACACCTTC
TRBV12-3/TRBV12-4	TRBJ1-1	.	few	CASRNGGRDEAFF	TGTGCCAGCAGAAACGGAGGGCGCGATGAAGCTTTCTTT
TRBV15	TRBJ1-2	.	.	CATSFPEYGYTF	TGTGCCACCAGTTTCCCGGAATATGGCTACACCTTC
TRBV28	TRBJ2-7	.	few	CASSSLLAPWEQYF	TGTGCCAGCAGCTCCCTACTGGCTCCCTGGGAGCAGTACTTC
TRBV10-3	TRBJ1-1	.	.	CAISGGQLNTEAFF	TGTGCCATCAGTGGGGGACAACTGAACACTGAAGCTTTCTTT
TRBV18	TRBJ2-5	TRBD2	many	CASSLNGLAGGTQYF	TGTGCCAGCTCACTCAACGGACTAGCGGGAGGGACCCAGTACTTC
TRBV20-1	TRBJ2-1	TRBD1	.	CSATSVTGGLVGDEQFF	TGCAGTGCAACCTCCGTGACAGGGGGCTTAGTGGGCGATGAGCAGTTCTTC
TRBV28	TRBJ1-6	.	few	CASSSLEGYNSPLHF	TGTGCCAGCAGTTCCCTGGAGGGGTATAATTCACCCCTCCACTTT
TRBV30	TRBJ2-7	.	.	CAWNLALGYEQYF	TGTGCCTGGAACCTAGCGTTGGGCTACGAGCAGTACTTC
TRBV5-5	TRBJ1-2	.	.	CASSLGQFSYGYTF	TGTGCCAGCAGCTTGGGACAGTTTAGTTATGGCTACACCTTC
TRBV7-9	TRBJ2-3	TRBD2	many	CASSGLAGVEDTQYF	TGTGCCAGCAGTGGACTAGCGGGAGTTGAAGATACGCAGTATTTT
TRBV28	TRBJ1-2	.	many	CASSLGGSHYGYTF	TGTGCCAGCAGTTTAGGAGGAAGTCACTATGGCTACACCTTC
TRBV4-1	TRBJ2-7	.	.	CASSGQRVHEQYF	TGCGCCAGCAGCGGCCAACGAGTCCACGAGCAGTACTTC
TRBV7-9	TRBJ2-7	.	.	CASSSPWEYEQYF	TGTGCCAGCAGCTCACCTTGGGAATACGAGCAGTACTTC
TRBV4-1	TRBJ2-3	.	.	CASSAHGPADTQYF	TGCGCCAGCAGCGCGCATGGCCCCGCAGATACGCAGTATTTT
TRBV19	TRBJ2-5	.	.	CASSSRRKETQYF	TGTGCCAGTAGTAGTCGACGGAAAGAGACCCAGTACTTC
TRBV14	TRBJ1-2	.	.	CASSQDGQPYGYTF	TGTGCCAGCAGCCAGGACGGACAGCCCTATGGCTACACCTTC
TRBV4-3	TRBJ1-5	.	few	CASSQGVQAYQPQHF	TGCGCCAGCAGCCAAGGAGTGCAGGCCTATCAGCCCCAGCATTTT
TRBV7-9	TRBJ1-3	.	few	CASSPRGNSGNTIYF	TGTGCCAGCAGCCCTCGGGGGAACTCTGGAAACACCATATATTTT
TRBV19	TRBJ2-7	TRBD2	few	CASSAISGSYEQYF	TGTGCCAGTAGTGCGATTAGCGGGAGCTACGAGCAGTACTTC
TRBV5-1	TRBJ2-1	.	few	CASSLAFPGDEQFF	TGCGCCAGCAGCTTGGCTTTTCCAGGGGATGAGCAGTTCTTC
TRBV28	TRBJ1-5	.	many	CASSLGEGPSNQPQHF	TGTGCCAGCAGCCTTGGGGAGGGCCCTAGCAATCAGCCCCAGCATTTT
TRBV30	TRBJ1-3	.	many	CAWSNHLPSGNTIYF	TGTGCCTGGAGTAACCACCTTCCCTCTGGAAACACCATATATTTT
TRBV28	TRBJ2-1	TRBD2	many	CASSPLLAGRGNEQFF	TGTGCCAGCAGTCCACTATTAGCGGGAAGGGGGAATGAGCAGTTCTTC
TRBV6-8	TRBJ1-6	.	many	CASSYSGRPNNSPLHF	TGTGCCAGCAGTTACTCAGGGAGACCCAATAATTCACCCCTCCACTTT
TRBV6-2/TRBV6-3	TRBJ2-1	.	few	CASSYSHEQFF	TGTGCCAGCAGTTACTCTCATGAGCAGTTCTTC